This T cell receptor (beta chain) was recovered during a study of regulatory T cells in long-lasting Graves disease. This clonotype was detected only a few times. The time point was: newly diagnosed GD, antithyroid drugs for less than 3 months. Extracted RNA from PBMCs served as the source of the TCR library. EDTA tubes held 8 to 10 milliliters of peripheral blood from each patient. There are 18 residues in the CDR3. The V end lost 4 bases, the J end lost 0 bases, and 19 bases lay between the germline ends. Germline V gene sequence: CDR1 MDHEN, CDR2 SYDVKM. Relying on iRepertoire HTBI primers and Arm-PCR of CDR3 regions, the team built TCR beta libraries. Each CDR3 protein gets one entry after TCRdb re-called the multiplex PCR reads with MiXCR. The sample includes 500,000 to 700,000 distinct CDR3 sequences, around 15% of them seen just once. A further study also used this sample, focusing on T cells in Graves' hyperthyroidism and ophthalmopathy.

This receptor was taken from a woman younger than 45 with Graves disease. Source: peripheral blood mononuclear cells (PBMCs), taken at new diagnosis, from a patient treated with antithyroid drugs. The V call is TRBV28, the J call TRBJ1-5, with TRBD1 as a possible D gene (6 bases). The CDR3 DNA reads TGTGCCAGCAGTTCCGGGACAAAGAGTTTGGGTAGCAATCAGCCCCAGCATTTT. The encoded protein is CASSSGTKSLGSNQPQHF.